A single sample is the source of the 14 T cell receptor beta chains below, sequenced in a study of blood T cell repertoires in COVID-19. The data were produced by immunoSEQ multiplex PCR, yet TCRdb's version contains in-frame clones alone and is incomplete. Of some 130,000 clones listed, more than 75% are singletons. Sample: peripheral blood. These TCRs come from a woman in her seventies with COVID-19, enrolled during active disease.

The chain couples TRBV7-8 to TRBJ2-1, with TRBD2 identical over 10 bases. The V and J ends lost 3 bases and 7 bases, in that order; junction bases with no gene match: 3. This CDR3 contains 14 residues. The germline gives CDR1 SGHVS, CDR2 FQNEAQ. The CDR3 here is CASSFASGGNEQFF. CDR3 nucleotide sequence: TGTGCCAGCAGCTTTGCTAGCGGGGGTAATGAGCAGTTCTTC.

This chain connects TRBV19 to TRBJ1-5; no clear D gene. Germline V gene data show CDR1 as LNHDA and CDR2 as SQIVND (reference sequence). The CDR3 extends over 14 amino acids. V was cut by 3 bases and J by 8 bases, with 14 bases left in between. CDR3 region: CASSIVGLEEPQHF. The CDR3, as DNA: TGTGCCAGTAGTATTGTCGGCCTGGAGGAGCCCCAGCATTTT.

The CDR3 DNA sequence: TGTGCCTGGAGGGAACGGGGACTAGCGGGGGGGCCAACGCTGGCAGATACGCAGTATTTT. Amino acids: CAWRERGLAGGPTLADTQYF. The chain recombines TRBV30 with TRBJ2-3; TRBD2 aligns across 16 bases. Germline V gives CDR1 GTSNPN, CDR2 SVGIG (reference sequence). This CDR3 region has 20 residues. The ends lost 3 bases at V and 4 bases at J; junction bases unmatched: 16.

The chain carries TRBV27 and TRBJ2-2; D is uncertain. Between the trimmed V and J ends, which lost 6 bases and 1 base, there was a span of 9 bases. The CDR3 is made up of 14 amino acids. Germline V gene data show CDR1 as MNHEY and CDR2 as SMNVEV (reference sequence). The CDR3 spells CASRTPGNTGELFF. CDR3 DNA: TGTGCCAGCAGGACTCCGGGGAACACCGGGGAGCTGTTTTTT.

The chain recombines TRBV4-2 with TRBJ2-5; 10 bases line up with TRBD2. V shed 2 bases and J 5 bases; nucleotides not matched to a gene: 2. The CDR3 loop spans 14 amino acids. Germline CDR1 reads LGHNA; CDR2 reads YNFKEQ. The CDR3: CASSQQAGGETQYF. The CDR3 DNA reads TGTGCCAGCAGCCAACAAGCGGGGGGGGAGACCCAGTACTTC.

The chain carries TRBV6-5 and TRBJ1-4; unclear D gene. The germline gives CDR1 MNHEY, CDR2 SVGAGI. The CDR3 covers 15 residues. Trimming removed 5 bases at V and 4 bases at J, with 14 bases between. The CDR3 DNA follows: TGTGCCAGCAGTAGCTCCGGGGTGGGTAATGAAAAACTGTTTTTT. Protein sequence: CASSSSGVGNEKLFF.

The chain employs TRBV28 and TRBJ1-4, with D tentatively TRBD1 (6 bases). The germline V gene has CDR1 MDHEN and CDR2 SYDVKM. Trimming removed 10 bases at V and 7 bases at J, with 13 bases between. There are 12 residues in the CDR3. DNA of the CDR3: TGTGCCACACGGGGGGCCAGTGAAAAACTGTTTTTT. It codes for CATRGASEKLFF. The full variable domain, in which reference TRBV28 and TRBJ1-4 provide the parts outside the CDR3, is DVKVTQSSRYLVKRTGEKVFLECVQDMDHENMFWYRQDPGLGLRLIYFSYDVKMKEKGDIPEGYSVSREKKERFSLILESASTNQTSMYLCATRGASEKLFFGSGTQLSVL.

The V gene is TRBV7-6, the J gene TRBJ2-1; D is undetermined. This CDR3 comprises 16 residues. The germline V and J ends were trimmed by 1 base and 0 bases, with 10 bases remaining between them. Germline CDR1 is SGHVS and CDR2 is FNYEAQ. The CDR3 nucleotides read TGTGCCAGCAGCTTAGTGCGGCAGAGCTCCTACAATGAGCAGTTCTTC. Protein sequence: CASSLVRQSSYNEQFF. Full variable domain (remainder filled in from reference TRBV7-6 and TRBJ2-1): GAGVSQSPRYKVTKRGQDVALRCDPISGHVSLYWYRQALGQGPEFLTYFNYEAQQDKSGLPNDRFSAERPEGSISTLTIQRTEQRDSAMYRCASSLVRQSSYNEQFFGPGTRLTVL.

This clone has at least ten counts. This sequence joins TRBV6-6 and TRBJ1-5; 7 bases fit TRBD1. Per the germline V gene, CDR1 is MNHNY and CDR2 is SVGAGI (reference sequence). The V gene end was trimmed by 7 bases and the J gene end by 7 bases; junction bases not matched to a gene: 13. This CDR3 is built from 15 residues. This CDR3 reads CASTIPSTGNQPQHF. The CDR3, as DNA: TGTGCCAGCACGATCCCCTCGACAGGGAACCAGCCCCAGCATTTT.

There are a few counts of this clone. The rearrangement joins TRBV5-5 to TRBJ1-2, with 9 bases aligning to TRBD1. The length of the CDR3 is 14 residues. Trimming removed 4 bases from V and 4 bases from J; junction bases left unmatched: 5. The V gene's germline CDR1 is SGHKS and CDR2 YYEKEE (reference sequence). Here the CDR3 DNA reads TGTGCCAGCAGCATCGGGACAGGGACCTATGGCTACACCTTC. It codes for CASSIGTGTYGYTF.

This rearrangement joins TRBV9 to TRBJ1-1; D may be TRBD1 (6 bases). V lost 0 bases to trimming and J lost 2 bases, with 14 bases between them. The CDR3 consists of 16 residues. CDR1 SGDLS and CDR2 YYNGEE come from the germline V gene. The CDR3, as DNA: TGTGCCAGCAGCGTAGAGCCGGGACACATTAACACTGAAGCTTTCTTT. Translating it yields CASSVEPGHINTEAFF. Drawing the rest from reference TRBV9 and TRBJ1-1, the complete variable domain is DSGVTQTPKHLITATGQRVTLRCSPRSGDLSVYWYQQSLDQGLQFLIQYYNGEERAKGNILERFSAQQFPDLHSELNLSSLELGDSALYFCASSVEPGHINTEAFFGQGTRLTVV.

This chain uses TRBV11-2 with TRBJ1-1; D perhaps matches TRBD1 (6 bases). The germline V gene has CDR1 SGHAT and CDR2 FQNNGV. Trimming left V 5 bases short and J 2 bases short, with 15 bases between. The length of the CDR3 is 15 residues. The DNA for the CDR3 is TGTGCCAGCAGCGTCGGCAGGGGCCCCAACACTGAAGCTTTCTTT. Protein sequence: CASSVGRGPNTEAFF.

The genes are TRBV4-1 and TRBJ2-3; 7 bases are a match to TRBD2. In germline, CDR1 is MGHRA, CDR2 YSYEKL. This CDR3 spans 16 amino acids. V dropped 1 base and J dropped 1; count of bases not matched to a gene: 5. This CDR3 is CASSQAGGVGTDTQYF. CDR3 bases: TGCGCCAGCAGCCAAGCGGGGGGAGTTGGCACAGATACGCAGTATTTT.

The chain uses TRBV7-9 and TRBJ1-2; D unclear. V lost 2 bases to trimming and J lost 7 bases, with 20 bases between them. Germline lookup yields CDR1 SEHNR and CDR2 FQNEAQ (reference sequence). This CDR3 contains 16 residues. CDR3 coding DNA: TGTGCCAGCAGCTTAACATCCCGGGAGATCCCCTCTGGCTACACCTTC. Residues: CASSLTSREIPSGYTF.